This TCR beta chain was identified during a study of blood T cell repertoires in COVID-19. This CDR3 has 16 residues. V shed 5 bases, J shed 3 bases, and the junction held 9 bases outside the gene matches. CDR1 is LNHDA and CDR2 is SQIVND in the germline V gene (reference sequence). Sequencing used immunoSEQ multiplex PCR; TCRdb keeps in-frame clones, though not all of them. The table lists around 450,000 clones, nearly 90% of them singletons. This chain uses TRBV19 with TRBJ2-1; the match to TRBD2 covers 8 bases. Material: PBMCs or T cells enriched from blood (not recorded which). The sequence derives from a woman aged 18 to 35 with acute COVID-19. In nucleotides, the CDR3 is TGTGCCAGTAGTGTTACTAGCGGCCCTAGCTACAATGAGCAGTTCTTC. This gives the protein CASSVTSGPSYNEQFF.